Below, one TCR beta chain is given with its context. Its antigen is still unknown. The data belong to a study of blood T cells in healthy people across ages. The V segment lost 0 bases and the J segment 0 bases; nucleotides outside the gene matches: 5. The CDR3 contains 16 residues. Looked up from germline, CDR1 is SGHRS and CDR2 is YFSETQ. A second 7 to 11 cycle PCR used barcoded and J-beta primers. TCRdb passed the 5' RACE reads through MiXCR, listing each CDR3 protein once. In the table there are over a million distinct CDR3 sequences, approximately 40% of which are singletons. Study results and caveats: TCR beta diversity tracked closely with naive T cell percentage.

This chain connects TRBV5-1 to TRBJ2-7; TRBD2 matches 8 bases. This TCR came from a woman under 30 in good health. Sequencing used blood. The CDR3 spells CASSLDLGTSSYEQYF. CDR3 in DNA: TGCGCCAGCAGCTTGGACCTGGGGACTAGCTCCTACGAGCAGTACTTC.